This TCR beta chain is drawn from a study of T cells in localized non-small cell lung cancer. Generated by immunoSEQ multiplex PCR, the TCRdb table keeps only in-frame clones and is missing some. The table shows about 41,000 clones, with roughly 80% occurring only once. The TCR originated in a man between 35 and 75 years old with stage II lung adenocarcinoma. The sample consisted of PBMCs, taken before any cancer treatment.

This CDR3 is CAWRPPARDYGYTF. CDR3 in DNA: TGTGCCTGGAGACCGCCGGCACGAGACTATGGCTACACCTTC. The chain couples TRBV30 to TRBJ1-2; no definite D call. V was clipped by 3 bases and J by 3 bases, with 14 bases between them. This CDR3 contains 14 residues. Per germline, CDR1 GTSNPN and CDR2 SVGIG (reference sequence).